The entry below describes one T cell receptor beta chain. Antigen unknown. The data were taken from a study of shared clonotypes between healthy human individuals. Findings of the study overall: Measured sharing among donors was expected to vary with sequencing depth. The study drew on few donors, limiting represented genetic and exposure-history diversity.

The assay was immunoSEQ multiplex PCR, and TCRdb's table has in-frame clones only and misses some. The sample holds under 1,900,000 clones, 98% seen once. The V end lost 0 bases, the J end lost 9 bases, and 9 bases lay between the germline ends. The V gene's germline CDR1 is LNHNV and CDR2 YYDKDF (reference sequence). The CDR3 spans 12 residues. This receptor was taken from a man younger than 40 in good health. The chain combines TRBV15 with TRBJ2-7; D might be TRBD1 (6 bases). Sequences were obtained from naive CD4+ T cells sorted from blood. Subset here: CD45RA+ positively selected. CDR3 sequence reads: CATSRDTGTQYF. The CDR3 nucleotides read TGTGCCACCAGCAGAGATACAGGGACGCAGTACTTC.